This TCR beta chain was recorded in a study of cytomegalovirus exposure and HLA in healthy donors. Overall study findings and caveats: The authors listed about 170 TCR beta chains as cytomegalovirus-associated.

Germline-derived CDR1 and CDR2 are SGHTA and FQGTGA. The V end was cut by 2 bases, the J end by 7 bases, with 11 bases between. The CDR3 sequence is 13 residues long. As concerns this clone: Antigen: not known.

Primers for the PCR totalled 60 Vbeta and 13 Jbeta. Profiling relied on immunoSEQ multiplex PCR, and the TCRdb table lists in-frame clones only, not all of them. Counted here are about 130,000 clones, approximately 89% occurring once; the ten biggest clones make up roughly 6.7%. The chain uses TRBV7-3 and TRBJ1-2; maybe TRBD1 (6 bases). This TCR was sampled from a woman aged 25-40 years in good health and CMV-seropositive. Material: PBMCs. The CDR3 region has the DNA TGTGCCAGCAGCTTATACAGGGATGGTGGCTACACCTTC. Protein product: CASSLYRDGGYTF.